The T cell receptor (beta chain) under discussion was sequenced for a study of blood T cell repertoires in COVID-19. Study-level background: Samples representing acute and convalescent COVID-19 were sourced from the United States, Italy and Spain. The analysed material was cDNA or gDNA that came from T cells, B-cell-depleted T cells, or PBMCs.

Trimming pared 2 bases from V and 5 bases from J, leaving 16 bases between. The CDR3 is 15 amino acids. Germline CDR1 and CDR2: MNHEY and SVGEGT. Study processing details: Amplification of reference gene primers provided the estimated nucleated cell counts. Libraries were prepared by immunoSEQ multiplex PCR; TCRdb keeps only in-frame clonotypes and omits some of them. The V and J calls and clone size come from that table; D and trimming were worked out from the DNA. The data contain more than 65,000 clones, 91% of them seen just once; the ten biggest clones take up 7.5% to 9.5%. The chain recombines TRBV6-2 or TRBV6-3 with TRBJ2-7; weak D call: TRBD2 (7 bases). Sample: peripheral blood. This receptor was identified in a human donor in a cohort sampled during active COVID-19. Written as DNA, the CDR3 is TGTGCCAGCAGTTACGGGTTCGGCGGGGGCCACGAGCAGTACTTC. Translation gives CASSYGFGGGHEQYF.